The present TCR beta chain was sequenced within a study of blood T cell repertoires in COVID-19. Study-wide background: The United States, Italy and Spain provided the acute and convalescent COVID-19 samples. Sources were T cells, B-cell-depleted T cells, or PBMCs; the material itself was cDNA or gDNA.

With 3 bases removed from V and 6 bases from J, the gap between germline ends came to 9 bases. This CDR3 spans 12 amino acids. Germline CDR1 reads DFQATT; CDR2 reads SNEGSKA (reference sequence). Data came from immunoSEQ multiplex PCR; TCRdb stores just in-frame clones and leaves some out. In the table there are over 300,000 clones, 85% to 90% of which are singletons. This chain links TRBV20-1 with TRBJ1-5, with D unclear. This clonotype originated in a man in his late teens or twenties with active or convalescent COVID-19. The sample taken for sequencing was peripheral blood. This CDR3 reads CSASLSIQPQHF. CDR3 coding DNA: TGCAGTGCTAGTTTGAGTATTCAGCCCCAGCATTTT.